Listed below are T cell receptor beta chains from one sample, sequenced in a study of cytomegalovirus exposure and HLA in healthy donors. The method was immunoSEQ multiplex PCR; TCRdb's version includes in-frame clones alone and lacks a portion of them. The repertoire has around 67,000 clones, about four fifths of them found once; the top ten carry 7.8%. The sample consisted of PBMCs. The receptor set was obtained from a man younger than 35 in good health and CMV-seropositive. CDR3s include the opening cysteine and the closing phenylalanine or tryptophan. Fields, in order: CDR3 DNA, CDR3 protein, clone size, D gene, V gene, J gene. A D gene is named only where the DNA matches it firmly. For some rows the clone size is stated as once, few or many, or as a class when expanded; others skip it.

DNA: TGTGCCAGCAGTGACTCGACAGTGGATGGCTACACCTTC
CDR3: CASSDSTVDGYTF
size: -
D: -
V: TRBV6-4
J: TRBJ1-2

DNA: TGTGCCAGCAGTTTGACAGGGAACTATGGCTACACCTTC
CDR3: CASSLTGNYGYTF
size: -
D: TRBD1
V: TRBV6-1
J: TRBJ1-2

DNA: TGCGCCAGCAGCCCGGGGAATTCACCCCTCCACTTT
CDR3: CASSPGNSPLHF
size: once
D: -
V: TRBV4-1
J: TRBJ1-6

DNA: TGTGCCAGCAGCCGCGGATTAGACACTGAAGCTTTCTTT
CDR3: CASSRGLDTEAFF
size: -
D: -
V: TRBV6-5
J: TRBJ1-1

DNA: TGCGCCAGCAGCCAGACTGCCTACAATGAGCAGTTCTTC
CDR3: CASSQTAYNEQFF
size: -
D: -
V: TRBV4-1
J: TRBJ2-1

DNA: TGTGCCAGCTGTTGGGGGGGGCCAGGGGCCAACGTCCTGACTTTC
CDR3: CASCWGGPGANVLTF
size: few
D: -
V: TRBV9
J: TRBJ2-6

DNA: TGTGCCAGCAGCCAAGATGGAGGGTCTGGAAACACCATATATTTT
CDR3: CASSQDGGSGNTIYF
size: -
D: -
V: TRBV4-2
J: TRBJ1-3

DNA: TGTGCCAGCAGTCCTGACTGGAGCTCCTACAATGAGCAGTTCTTC
CDR3: CASSPDWSSYNEQFF
size: -
D: -
V: TRBV6-5
J: TRBJ2-1

DNA: TGTGCCAGCAGTGAAGGGACAGGGGGCATAAGGGACACTGAAGCTTTCTTT
CDR3: CASSEGTGGIRDTEAFF
size: few
D: TRBD1
V: TRBV2
J: TRBJ1-1

DNA: TGTGCCAGCAGCTATAGAACGGATTCACCCCTCCACTTT
CDR3: CASSYRTDSPLHF
size: -
D: -
V: TRBV28
J: TRBJ1-6

DNA: TGTGCCTGGAGTGTAAGGAGCTATAATTCACCCCTCCACTTT
CDR3: CAWSVRSYNSPLHF
size: -
D: -
V: TRBV30
J: TRBJ1-6

DNA: TGTGCCAGCAGACGTATAGCAGGGGGCTCCCCTGAAGCTTTCTTT
CDR3: CASRRIAGGSPEAFF
size: few
D: TRBD1
V: TRBV7-9
J: TRBJ1-1

DNA: TGTGCCAGCAGCTTACAGGTCGCGACTGAAGCTTTCTTT
CDR3: CASSLQVATEAFF
size: -
D: -
V: TRBV6-5
J: TRBJ1-1

DNA: TGCGCCAGCAGCCCCGGACTAGCGGGGAATGAGCAGTTCTTC
CDR3: CASSPGLAGNEQFF
size: few
D: TRBD2
V: TRBV5-1
J: TRBJ2-1

DNA: TGTGCCAGCAGTTACTCCTCGGGTGGTGGCCCTGAAGCTTTCTTT
CDR3: CASSYSSGGGPEAFF
size: -
D: -
V: TRBV6-5
J: TRBJ1-1

DNA: TGTGCCAGCAGCTTAAGAGGATCGGGAGAGACCCAGTACTTC
CDR3: CASSLRGSGETQYF
size: few
D: -
V: TRBV5-8
J: TRBJ2-5

DNA: TGTGCCAGTGGACTAGCGGGGTCCTACGAGCAGTACTTC
CDR3: CASGLAGSYEQYF
size: few
D: TRBD2
V: TRBV19
J: TRBJ2-7

DNA: TGTGCCAGCAGCACTGGGACTAGCGTGGGAAAGACCCAGTACTTC
CDR3: CASSTGTSVGKTQYF
size: -
D: TRBD2
V: TRBV11-2
J: TRBJ2-5

DNA: TGTGCCACTACGACTAGCGGGAGGGACAATGAGCAGTTCTTC
CDR3: CATTTSGRDNEQFF
size: -
D: TRBD2
V: TRBV7-9
J: TRBJ2-1

DNA: TGTGCCAGCAGCTTAGAGCGGGGAGAGAACACTGAAGCTTTCTTT
CDR3: CASSLERGENTEAFF
size: -
D: -
V: TRBV7-8
J: TRBJ1-1

DNA: TGTGCCAGCAGCCAACAGGGTACGAGTGAAAAACTGTTTTTT
CDR3: CASSQQGTSEKLFF
size: -
D: -
V: TRBV7-9
J: TRBJ1-4

DNA: TGTGCCAGTAGGGTCTGGGGGGGCGGGGAGACCCAGTACTTC
CDR3: CASRVWGGGETQYF
size: -
D: -
V: TRBV6-1
J: TRBJ2-5

DNA: TGTGCCAGCAGCGGACAGCCTGTTTATGGCTACACCTTC
CDR3: CASSGQPVYGYTF
size: -
D: -
V: TRBV6-1
J: TRBJ1-2

DNA: TGTGCCAGCAGCATACAAGAAGAAGAGACCCAGTACTTC
CDR3: CASSIQEEETQYF
size: -
D: -
V: TRBV6-5
J: TRBJ2-5

DNA: TGTGCCAGCAGCTTGGGCTCGGGGAACACTGAAGCTTTCTTT
CDR3: CASSLGSGNTEAFF
size: -
D: -
V: TRBV5-4
J: TRBJ1-1

DNA: TGTGCCAGCAGCTTAGACCGCGGGTGGGGGGAAAATGAGCAGTTCTTC
CDR3: CASSLDRGWGENEQFF
size: -
D: -
V: TRBV7-6
J: TRBJ2-1

DNA: TGCGCCAGCAGCTTGGGGCAGGGCGATGGCTACACCTTC
CDR3: CASSLGQGDGYTF
size: -
D: -
V: TRBV5-1
J: TRBJ1-2

DNA: TGTGCCAGCACCTTAGAGACAGGGTCGGACACTGAAGCTTTCTTT
CDR3: CASTLETGSDTEAFF
size: -
D: TRBD1
V: TRBV2
J: TRBJ1-1

DNA: TGTGCCAGCAGGATCGGGGGACTGGAGACCCAGTACTTC
CDR3: CASRIGGLETQYF
size: -
D: -
V: TRBV6-1
J: TRBJ2-5

DNA: TGTGCCAGCAATGACGAGGGTTTGGTAACTTTCTTT
CDR3: CASNDEGLVTFF
size: -
D: -
V: TRBV6-1
J: TRBJ1-1

DNA: TGCAGCGTTCGGGGACATAACACTGAAGCTTTCTTT
CDR3: CSVRGHNTEAFF
size: -
D: -
V: TRBV29-1
J: TRBJ1-1

DNA: TGCAGCGTTGAAGGCCCCCTACAGGGTGAAGCTTTCTTT
CDR3: CSVEGPLQGEAFF
size: -
D: -
V: TRBV29-1
J: TRBJ1-1

DNA: TGTGCCATCGGGACAGGGTATGGCTACACCTTC
CDR3: CAIGTGYGYTF
size: -
D: TRBD1
V: TRBV10-3
J: TRBJ1-2

DNA: TGTGCCAGTAAAGAGGGGACAGGGTTGTCCTCGGCTGAAGCTTTCTTT
CDR3: CASKEGTGLSSAEAFF
size: -
D: TRBD1
V: TRBV19
J: TRBJ1-1

DNA: TGTGCCAGCAGTTTGGACAGGGTGAACACTGAAGCTTTCTTT
CDR3: CASSLDRVNTEAFF
size: -
D: TRBD1
V: TRBV27
J: TRBJ1-1

DNA: TGTGCCAGCCGGGGGAACACTGAAGCTTTCTTT
CDR3: CASRGNTEAFF
size: -
D: -
V: TRBV6-6
J: TRBJ1-1

DNA: TGTGCCAGCAGCCGCCCCCAGGGCGGCAATCAGCCCCAGCATTTT
CDR3: CASSRPQGGNQPQHF
size: -
D: -
V: TRBV6-6
J: TRBJ1-5

DNA: TGTGCCAGCAGCCCGGTGACAGGGGGATTTGAAAAACTGTTTTTT
CDR3: CASSPVTGGFEKLFF
size: -
D: TRBD1
V: TRBV7-9
J: TRBJ1-4

DNA: TGTGCCAGCAGCTTAGAACTCGATCACAATGAGCAGTTCTTC
CDR3: CASSLELDHNEQFF
size: -
D: -
V: TRBV7-6
J: TRBJ2-1

DNA: TGTGCCAGCAGTTCAGGGGGCTATGGCTACACCTTC
CDR3: CASSSGGYGYTF
size: -
D: TRBD1
V: TRBV28
J: TRBJ1-2

DNA: TGTGCCAGGAGATCTGGGACAGGCTATGGCTACACCTTC
CDR3: CARRSGTGYGYTF
size: -
D: TRBD1
V: TRBV7-2
J: TRBJ1-2

DNA: TGTGCCAGCAACCTGGGACAGACCTACGAGCAGTACTTC
CDR3: CASNLGQTYEQYF
size: -
D: TRBD1
V: TRBV7-2
J: TRBJ2-7

DNA: TGCGCCAGCAGCGTTAGCGGGAGAGACACCGGGGAGCTGTTTTTT
CDR3: CASSVSGRDTGELFF
size: -
D: TRBD2
V: TRBV5-1
J: TRBJ2-2

DNA: TGTGCCAGCAGTCGACACACCGGAACGACTGAAGCTTTCTTT
CDR3: CASSRHTGTTEAFF
size: -
D: -
V: TRBV6-5
J: TRBJ1-1

DNA: TGTGCCAGCTCACCCCAGCAGGACACAGATACGCAGTATTTT
CDR3: CASSPQQDTDTQYF
size: -
D: -
V: TRBV18
J: TRBJ2-3

DNA: TGTGCCTGGAACAGGGGGCGAAACCGGTACTTC
CDR3: CAWNRGRNRYF
size: -
D: TRBD1
V: TRBV30
J: TRBJ2-7

DNA: TGTGCCAGCAGCTTTGGCGGGAGGGCCGACACCGGGGAGCTGTTTTTT
CDR3: CASSFGGRADTGELFF
size: -
D: TRBD2
V: TRBV5-4
J: TRBJ2-2

DNA: TGTGCCAGCAGTAGTATGTATGCGGTCTACAATGAGCAGTTCTTC
CDR3: CASSSMYAVYNEQFF
size: -
D: -
V: TRBV28
J: TRBJ2-1

DNA: TGCGCCAGCAGCTTAGAGTCGAGCACAGATACGCAGTATTTT
CDR3: CASSLESSTDTQYF
size: -
D: -
V: TRBV5-1
J: TRBJ2-3

DNA: TGCGCCAGCAGCTCCCTGGGGACAGGGGTAAACTACACCTTC
CDR3: CASSSLGTGVNYTF
size: -
D: TRBD1
V: TRBV5-1
J: TRBJ1-2

DNA: TGTGCCAGCAGCCAAGGGCTGCAGGGGGGCTATGGCTACACCTTC
CDR3: CASSQGLQGGYGYTF
size: -
D: TRBD1
V: TRBV4-2
J: TRBJ1-2

DNA: TGCGCCAGCGGAACAGGCTACCCTTCCTATGGCTACACCTTC
CDR3: CASGTGYPSYGYTF
size: once
D: -
V: TRBV4-1
J: TRBJ1-2

DNA: TGTGCCAGCAGCTTCCAGGGCCACACTGAAGCTTTCTTT
CDR3: CASSFQGHTEAFF
size: -
D: -
V: TRBV7-3
J: TRBJ1-1

DNA: TGTGCCAGCAGCTTAGAGGCCGGGGAGCTGTTTTTT
CDR3: CASSLEAGELFF
size: -
D: -
V: TRBV5-6
J: TRBJ2-2